The 2 T cell receptor beta chains listed next were all sequenced from one sample in a study of T cell changes during pregnancy in multiple sclerosis. Here immunoSEQ multiplex PCR was the method, and the copy in TCRdb shows in-frame clones only, minus some. The sample carries fewer than 45,000 clones, just under 95% recorded once. The material was CD4+ T cells from peripheral blood mononuclear cells, obtained in the first trimester of pregnancy. All receptors come from a female donor with multiple sclerosis, enrolled in a pregnancy study.

The chain is built from TRBV25-1 and TRBJ2-2; possible D gene TRBD2, 6 bases. The CDR3 loop spans 13 amino acids. V lost 5 bases to trimming and J lost 5 bases, with 9 bases between them. Germline lookup yields CDR1 MGHDK and CDR2 SYGVNS. CDR3 residues: CASSRGGTGELFF. In nucleotides, the CDR3 is TGTGCCAGCAGTCGAGGAGGGACCGGGGAGCTGTTTTTT.

The chain carries TRBV27 and TRBJ1-2; perhaps TRBD1 as D (6 bases). V was shortened by 2 bases and J by 7 bases, with 11 bases between the two germline ends. This CDR3 contains 13 residues. Looked up from germline, CDR1 is MNHEY and CDR2 is SMNVEV (reference sequence). The CDR3 loop reads CASSLRGAPGYTF. DNA of the CDR3: TGTGCCAGCAGTTTACGGGGGGCTCCTGGCTACACCTTC.